A selection of T cell receptor beta chains follows, all from one sample in a study of control samples from healthy donors and cancer patients. Sequenced by immunoSEQ multiplex PCR; TCRdb stores in-frame clones only, minus some. The table includes around 170,000 clones, nearly 90% detected once. The material sequenced was blood. These TCRs come from a woman aged 50 to 65 in good health. Both conserved end residues are trimmed from each CDR3. Fields, in order: V gene, CDR3 protein.

TRBV29-1	SGANTEAF
TRBV11-3	ASSLTGTGGNEQF
TRBV11-1	ASSFGAGGTQY
TRBV10-3	ATRGGGTVSYEQY
TRBV5-1	ASSPTGASGANVLT
TRBV19	ASSEVGQYNQPQH
TRBV5-6	ASSFRETQY
TRBV6-5	ASSYRSGSYHEQY
TRBV19	ATGELYEQY
TRBV4-3	ASSQEVGGNYEQY
TRBV5-1	ASTRQGGEAF
TRBV14	ASSQWETQY